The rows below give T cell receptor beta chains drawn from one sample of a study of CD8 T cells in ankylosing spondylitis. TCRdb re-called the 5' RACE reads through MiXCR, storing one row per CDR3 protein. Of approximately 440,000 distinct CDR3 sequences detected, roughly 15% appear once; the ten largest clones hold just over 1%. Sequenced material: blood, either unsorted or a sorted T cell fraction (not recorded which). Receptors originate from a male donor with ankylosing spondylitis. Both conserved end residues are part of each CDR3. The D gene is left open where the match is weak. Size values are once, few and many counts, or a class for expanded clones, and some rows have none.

CASSIGTVPRNTEAFF	TGCGCCAGCAGCATCGGGACGGTCCCAAGGAACACTGAAGCTTTCTTT	-	TRBV10-2	-	TRBJ1-1
CASSSRRGEQYF	TGTGCCAGCAGCTCTCGTCGCGGTGAGCAGTACTTC	many	TRBV5-6	-	TRBJ2-7
CSAMGQGGRSGANVLTF	TGCAGTGCCATGGGACAGGGGGGACGTTCTGGGGCCAACGTCCTGACTTTC	-	TRBV20-1	TRBD1	TRBJ2-6
CASSSRRGTDTQYF	TGCGCCAGCAGCTCCAGACGGGGCACAGATACGCAGTATTTT	many	TRBV5-1	-	TRBJ2-3
CASSLGADSTYEQYF	TGTGCCAGCAGCTTGGGGGCGGACTCTACCTACGAGCAGTACTTC	-	TRBV5-4	-	TRBJ2-7
CASSLATGVGYNEQFF	TGTGCCAGCAGCTTAGCGACAGGCGTGGGTTACAATGAGCAGTTCTTC	few	TRBV7-2	-	TRBJ2-1
CASSLGPVQGYTF	TGCGCCAGCAGCCTCGGACCGGTTCAGGGCTACACCTTC	few	TRBV5-1	-	TRBJ1-2
CAWTDRGEAFF	TGTGCCTGGACCGACAGGGGTGAAGCTTTCTTT	many	TRBV30	TRBD1	TRBJ1-1
CSVPGTAAYNEQFF	TGCAGCGTTCCCGGGACTGCCGCCTACAATGAGCAGTTCTTC	many	TRBV29-1	-	TRBJ2-1
CSARDISGGGLREQYF	TGCAGTGCTAGAGATATCTCAGGGGGAGGGCTACGGGAGCAGTACTTC	few	TRBV20-1	-	TRBJ2-7
CSARGDLEETQYF	TGCAGTGCTAGAGGGGACTTAGAAGAGACCCAGTACTTC	few	TRBV20-1	-	TRBJ2-5
CASSSTSGRDEQFF	TGTGCCAGCAGTTCGACGTCAGGGCGAGATGAGCAGTTCTTC	-	TRBV27	-	TRBJ2-1
CASSSRQGRTEAFF	TGTGCCAGCAGTTCTAGACAGGGTCGCACTGAAGCTTTCTTT	few	TRBV2	TRBD1	TRBJ1-1
CSLNQGAEDTQYF	TGCAGTCTCAATCAGGGGGCCGAAGATACGCAGTATTTT	-	TRBV20-1	TRBD1	TRBJ2-3
CASSFTSTTDTQYF	TGCGCCAGCAGCTTCACTTCCACCACAGATACGCAGTATTTT	-	TRBV5-1	-	TRBJ2-3
CSVEQPTNYGYTF	TGCAGTGTGGAGCAACCGACTAACTATGGCTACACCTTC	-	TRBV20-1	-	TRBJ1-2
CSARDRVRGLGEQYF	TGCAGTGCTAGAGATCGGGTCAGGGGGCTCGGGGAGCAGTACTTC	many	TRBV20-1	TRBD1	TRBJ2-7
CASSRSSVSGEQFF	TGCGCCAGCAGCAGATCCTCCGTCTCGGGTGAGCAGTTCTTC	many	TRBV5-1	-	TRBJ2-1
CASSAGRTNTDTQYF	TGTGCCAGCAGTGCCGGCCGGACGAACACAGATACGCAGTATTTT	few	TRBV2	-	TRBJ2-3
CASGPTSGAEDTQYF	TGCGCCAGCGGTCCGACTAGCGGGGCGGAAGATACGCAGTATTTT	-	TRBV10-2	TRBD2	TRBJ2-3
CASSPPGNLVGQYF	TGTGCCAGCAGTCCTCCCGGGAACCTAGTAGGGCAGTACTTC	-	TRBV12-3/TRBV12-4	-	TRBJ2-7
CAISESIWGSSYEQYF	TGTGCCATCAGTGAGTCGATCTGGGGAAGTTCCTACGAGCAGTACTTC	few	TRBV10-3	-	TRBJ2-7
CASSFWPDYGYTF	TGCGCCAGCAGCTTCTGGCCAGACTATGGCTACACCTTC	-	TRBV5-1	-	TRBJ1-2
CASSLRRGVNEQYF	TGTGCCAGCAGCTTACGTCGGGGAGTAAACGAGCAGTACTTC	few	TRBV7-2	-	TRBJ2-7
CASGLPWDRGHSSYEQYF	TGTGCTAGTGGTTTGCCTTGGGACAGAGGTCACAGCTCCTACGAGCAGTACTTC	-	TRBV12-5	TRBD1	TRBJ2-7
CASSVAPTNEQFF	TGTGCCAGCAGTGTAGCGCCCACCAATGAGCAGTTCTTC	few	TRBV28	-	TRBJ2-1
CASSWDRVGEQYF	TGTGCCAGCAGCTGGGACAGGGTGGGCGAGCAGTACTTC	few	TRBV7-6	TRBD1	TRBJ2-7